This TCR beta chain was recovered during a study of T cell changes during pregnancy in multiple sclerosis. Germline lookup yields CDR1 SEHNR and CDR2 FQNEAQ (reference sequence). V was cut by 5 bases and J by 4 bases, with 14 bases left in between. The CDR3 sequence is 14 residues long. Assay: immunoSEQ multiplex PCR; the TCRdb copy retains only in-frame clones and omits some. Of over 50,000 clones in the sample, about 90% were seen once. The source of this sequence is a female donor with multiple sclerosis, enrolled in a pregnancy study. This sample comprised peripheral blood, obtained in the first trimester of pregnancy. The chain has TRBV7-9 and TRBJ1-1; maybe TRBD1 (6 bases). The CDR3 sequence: CASSPVLGGTEAFF. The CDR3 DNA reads TGTGCCAGCAGCCCGGTTCTAGGGGGCACTGAAGCTTTCTTT.